This T cell receptor beta chain originates from a study of radiotherapy plus CTLA-4 blockade in lung cancer. The CDR3 runs 14 residues. The V gene lost 5 bases and the J gene lost 5 bases, with 15 bases spanning the gap. The germline V gene encodes CDR1 SGHTA and CDR2 FQGTGA. TCRdb's table, derived via immunoSEQ multiplex PCR, lists solely in-frame clones and lacks some. The sample consists of about 83,000 clones, more than 60% of them appearing once. This clonotype originated in a human donor with non-small cell lung cancer who had a partial response to radiotherapy plus ipilimumab. Some clones in this sample may be carry-over from other donors' samples. Source: peripheral blood, taken from a patient treated with radiotherapy plus ipilimumab. The rearrangement uses TRBV7-3 and TRBJ2-5, with D tentatively TRBD2 (6 bases). The DNA for the CDR3 is TGTGCCAGCAGCCGGGACTCCTCTCAGGAGACCCAGTACTTC. Protein: CASSRDSSQETQYF.